A single sample is the source of the 21 T cell receptor beta chains below, sequenced in a study of PD-1 blockade in classical Hodgkin lymphoma. Generated by immunoSEQ multiplex PCR, the TCRdb table keeps only in-frame clones and is missing some. The data contain more than 40,000 clones, about 70% of them singletons. With no exception, relapse followed autologous stem cell transplantation in all patients, and brentuximab vedotin exposure varied. Sample: peripheral blood mononuclear cells (PBMCs), taken at baseline. These receptors originate from a human donor with classical Hodgkin lymphoma.

The rearrangement uses TRBV10-3 and TRBJ2-7; 12 bases are a match to TRBD2. Unmatched junction bases numbered 3, after V lost 6 bases and J lost 3 bases. The V gene's germline CDR1 is ENHRY and CDR2 SYGVKD. The CDR3 runs 14 residues. The CDR3 spells CAISLTSGSYEQYF. The CDR3 coding sequence is TGTGCCATCAGCCTGACTAGCGGGAGCTACGAGCAGTACTTC.

V is TRBV28 and J is TRBJ2-3; 7 bases align to TRBD1. The CDR3 contains 15 residues. V trimming: 7 bases; J trimming: 1 base; junction bases outside the gene matches: 8. Germline lookup yields CDR1 MDHEN and CDR2 SYDVKM. The CDR3 sequence is CASTSGGIGTDTQYF. As DNA, the CDR3 is TGTGCCAGCACCTCAGGGGGAATAGGCACAGATACGCAGTATTTT. Full variable domain (rest looked up from reference TRBV28 and TRBJ2-3): DVKVTQSSRYLVKRTGEKVFLECVQDMDHENMFWYRQDPGLGLRLIYFSYDVKMKEKGDIPEGYSVSREKKERFSLILESASTNQTSMYLCASTSGGIGTDTQYFGPGTRLTVL.

The chain recombines TRBV10-3 with TRBJ2-5; D remains ambiguous. The V and J ends lost 0 bases and 1 base respectively, with 12 bases between them. In germline, CDR1 is ENHRY, CDR2 SYGVKD. The CDR3 extends over 16 amino acids. The CDR3 sequence: CAISESNRLIQETQYF. Here the CDR3 DNA reads TGTGCCATCAGTGAGTCGAATAGGCTGATCCAAGAGACCCAGTACTTC.

The chain has TRBV6-4 and TRBJ2-3; 7 bases are shared with TRBD1. The CDR3 runs 15 residues. V lost 4 bases, J lost 0 bases, and 4 bases stayed unmatched. In germline, CDR1 is MRHNA, CDR2 SNTAGT. CDR3 sequence reads: CASSAKDRSTDTQYF. The CDR3 nucleotides read TGTGCCAGCAGTGCTAAGGACAGGAGCACAGATACGCAGTATTTT.

This chain joins TRBV7-9 and TRBJ2-7, with D unresolved. This CDR3 is built from 13 residues. The V and J ends lost 5 bases and 7 bases respectively, with 15 bases between them. Germline V gene lookup returns CDR1 SEHNR and CDR2 FQNEAQ (reference sequence). The CDR3 DNA is TGTGCCAGCAGCCCCTACCCCGGACGTGAGCAGTACTTC. It yields the protein CASSPYPGREQYF.

V and J are TRBV10-2 and TRBJ1-1; 8 bases fit TRBD1. The CDR3 runs 14 residues. V shed 6 bases, J shed 1 base, and the junction held 4 bases outside the gene matches. Germline V gene lookup returns CDR1 WSHSY and CDR2 SAAADI. CDR3 residues: CASRAGTGNTEAFF. The DNA for the CDR3 is TGCGCCAGCAGGGCCGGGACAGGGAACACTGAAGCTTTCTTT.

The genes are TRBV30 and TRBJ2-5, with D hard to call. Germline V gene lookup returns CDR1 GTSNPN and CDR2 SVGIG (reference sequence). Trimming left V 4 bases short and J 7 bases short, with 13 bases between. This CDR3 spans 12 amino acids. CDR3 sequence reads: CAWKLNSGTQYF. For the CDR3, the DNA is TGTGCCTGGAAATTAAATTCGGGGACCCAGTACTTC. Using reference TRBV30 and TRBJ2-5 for the parts outside the CDR3, the full variable domain is SQTIHQWPATLVQPVGSPLSLECTVEGTSNPNLYWYRQAAGRGLQLLFYSVGIGQISSEVPQNLSASRPQDRQFILSSKKLLLSDSGFYLCAWKLNSGTQYFGPGTRLLVL.

This clone occurred a few times. The rearrangement links TRBV7-9 to TRBJ1-5; D not certain. The V and J ends lost 6 bases and 3 bases respectively, with 12 bases between them. CDR1 and CDR2 (germline): SEHNR, FQNEAQ (reference sequence). The CDR3 sequence is 14 residues long. The CDR3 spells CASRADGPNQPQHF. Written as DNA, the CDR3 is TGTGCCAGCAGAGCGGACGGACCCAATCAGCCCCAGCATTTT.

This clone showed up just a few times. This rearrangement joins TRBV19 to TRBJ2-7, with 7 positions matching TRBD1. J was trimmed by 3 bases and V by 2 bases; bases with no gene match: 4. CDR1 and CDR2 from the germline V gene are LNHDA and SQIVND (reference sequence). This CDR3 spans 14 amino acids. CDR3 coding DNA: TGTGCCAGTAGTATAACAGGGGCCGACTACGAGCAGTACTTC. This translates into CASSITGADYEQYF.

The chain links TRBV6-6 to TRBJ1-1, with 8 bases aligning to TRBD1. The CDR3 runs to 16 residues. CDR1 is MNHNY and CDR2 is SVGAGI in the germline V gene (reference sequence). Losses at the gene ends were 5 bases for V and 2 bases for J; bases not matched to a gene: 10. The CDR3 nucleotides are TGTGCCAGCAGTCGGCCGGGACAGGTTAAAAACACTGAAGCTTTCTTT. This encodes CASSRPGQVKNTEAFF.

The genes are TRBV29-1 and TRBJ2-1; D ambiguous. V lost 5 bases to trimming and J lost 7 bases, with 6 bases between them. Germline V gene sequence: CDR1 SQVTM, CDR2 ANQGSEA. The CDR3 consists of 10 residues. CDR3 DNA sequence: TGCAGCGTTAATCCTAATGAGCAGTTCTTC. It codes for CSVNPNEQFF.

This clone was recorded a few times. V and J are TRBV7-9 and TRBJ1-5; D unclear. The germline V gene encodes CDR1 SEHNR and CDR2 FQNEAQ (reference sequence). The CDR3 runs to 18 residues. The V gene lost 1 base and the J gene lost 5 bases, with 21 bases spanning the gap. CDR3 sequence: CASSLVVTLGPDHQPQHF. The CDR3 DNA reads as TGTGCCAGCAGCTTAGTCGTCACCCTTGGCCCCGACCATCAGCCCCAGCATTTT.

The chain joins TRBV6-6 to TRBJ1-3; D ambiguous. CDR3 length equals 11 residues. CDR1 MNHNY and CDR2 SVGAGI come from the germline V gene (reference sequence). CDR3 sequence reads: CVTSSGNTIYF. The CDR3 region has the DNA TGTGTCACGAGCTCTGGAAACACCATATATTTT.

The rearrangement uses TRBV6-5 and TRBJ1-2; D possibly corresponds to TRBD1 (6 bases). Deletions cut 6 bases from V and 8 bases from J, with 16 bases between. This CDR3 contains 13 residues. Per germline, CDR1 MNHEY and CDR2 SVGAGI. CDR3 protein: CASSPQGFGGYTF. The CDR3 bases are TGTGCCAGCAGCCCACAGGGATTTGGAGGCTACACCTTC.

This clone was seen a single time. The chain is built from TRBV6-1 and TRBJ2-7; TRBD1 matches at 11 bases. The germline CDR1 and CDR2 sequences are MNHNS and SASEGT. V lost 5 bases, J lost 5 bases, and 8 bases stayed unmatched. The CDR3 covers 15 residues. CDR3 amino acids: CASSSWTGGVDEQYF. DNA for the CDR3: TGTGCCAGCAGTAGTTGGACAGGGGGCGTCGACGAGCAGTACTTC.

The genes are TRBV6-5 and TRBJ2-6, with a tentative D call TRBD2 (5 bases). The CDR3 is 14 amino acids. Germline loops: CDR1 MNHEY, CDR2 SVGAGI. V gave up 8 bases and J gave up 1 base, with 9 bases separating them. The chain's CDR3 is CASVPGSGANVLTF. The CDR3 DNA sequence: TGTGCCAGCGTCCCGGGGTCTGGGGCCAACGTCCTGACTTTC.

V is TRBV4-2 and J is TRBJ2-2, with D uncertain. The V end was cut by 0 bases, the J end by 0 bases, with 11 bases between. This CDR3 is built from 17 residues. CDR1 and CDR2 from the germline V gene are LGHNA and YNFKEQ. Here the CDR3 reads CASSQDIGSANTGELFF. CDR3 nucleotides: TGTGCCAGCAGCCAAGATATCGGCAGCGCGAACACCGGGGAGCTGTTTTTT.

Turning to this clone: An end of the junction differs from the germline gene, which may be a read error. Distinct nucleotide sequences in the sample also encode this CDR3. The J gene is TRBJ1-1, the V gene TRBV2, with unresolved D. Looked up from germline, CDR1 is SNHLY and CDR2 is FYNNEI. The CDR3 loop spans 16 amino acids. The CDR3: CASSEGMGRPNTEAFF. The CDR3 region has the DNA TGTGCCAGCAGTGAAGGAATGGGCAGGCCGAACACTGAGGCTTTCTTT.

The sample holds one count of this clone. V and J are TRBV9 and TRBJ1-2; maybe TRBD1 (6 bases). The CDR3 is 16 amino acids. Germline CDR1 SGDLS, CDR2 YYNGEE. Trimming shortened V by 1 base and J by 0 bases, and 13 bases separated the two germline ends. The CDR3 nucleotides read TGTGCCAGCAGCGTATCTACGGCAGGGGCTAACTATGGCTACACCTTC. Translated: CASSVSTAGANYGYTF.

This chain uses TRBV9 with TRBJ2-7, with D possibly TRBD2 on 6 matching bases. CDR3 size: 14 residues. Trimming pared 4 bases from V and 3 bases from J, leaving 14 bases between. CDR1 is SGDLS and CDR2 is YYNGEE in the germline V gene. The DNA of the CDR3 is TGTGCCAGCAGCCTCCGGGACTCCTTCTACGAGCAGTACTTC. It codes for CASSLRDSFYEQYF.

The gene calls are TRBV9 and TRBJ2-5; D call uncertain. Trimming pared 6 bases from V and 3 bases from J, leaving 15 bases between. There are 14 residues in the CDR3. Germline V gene lookup returns CDR1 SGDLS and CDR2 YYNGEE. The CDR3: CASTAGQNKETQYF. The CDR3 bases are TGTGCCAGCACCGCCGGGCAGAATAAAGAGACCCAGTACTTC.